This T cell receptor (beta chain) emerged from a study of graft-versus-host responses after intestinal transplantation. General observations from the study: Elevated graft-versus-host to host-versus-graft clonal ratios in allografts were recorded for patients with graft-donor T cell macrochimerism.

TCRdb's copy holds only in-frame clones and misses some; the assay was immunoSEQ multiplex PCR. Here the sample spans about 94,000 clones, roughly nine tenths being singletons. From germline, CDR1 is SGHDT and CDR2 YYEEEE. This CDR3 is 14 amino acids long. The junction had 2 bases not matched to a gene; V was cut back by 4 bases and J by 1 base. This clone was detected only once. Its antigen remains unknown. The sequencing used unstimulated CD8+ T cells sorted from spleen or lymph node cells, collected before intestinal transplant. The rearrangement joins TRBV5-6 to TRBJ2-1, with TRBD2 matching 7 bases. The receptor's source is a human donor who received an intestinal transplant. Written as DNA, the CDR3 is TGTGCCAGCAGCCCGGGGGGATCCTACAATGAGCAGTTCTTC. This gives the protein CASSPGGSYNEQFF. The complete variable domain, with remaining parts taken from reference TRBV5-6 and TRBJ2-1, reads DAGVTQSPTHLIKTRGQQVTLRCSPKSGHDTVSWYQQALGQGPQFIFQYYEEEERQRGNFPDRFSGHQFPNYSSELNVNALLLGDSALYLCASSPGGSYNEQFFGPGTRLTVL.